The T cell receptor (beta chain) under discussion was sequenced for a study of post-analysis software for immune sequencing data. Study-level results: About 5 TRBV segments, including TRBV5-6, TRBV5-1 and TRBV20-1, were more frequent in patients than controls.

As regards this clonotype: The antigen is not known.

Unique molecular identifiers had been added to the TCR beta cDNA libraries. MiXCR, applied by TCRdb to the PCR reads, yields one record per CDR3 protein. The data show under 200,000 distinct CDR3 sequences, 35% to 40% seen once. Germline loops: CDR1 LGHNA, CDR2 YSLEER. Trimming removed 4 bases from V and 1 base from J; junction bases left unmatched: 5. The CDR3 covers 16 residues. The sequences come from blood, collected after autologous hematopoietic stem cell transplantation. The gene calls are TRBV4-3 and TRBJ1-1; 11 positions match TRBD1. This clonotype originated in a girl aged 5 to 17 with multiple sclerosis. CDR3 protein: CASSPGQGATNTEAFF. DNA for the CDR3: TGCGCCAGCAGCCCCGGACAGGGGGCGACGAACACTGAAGCTTTCTTT.